This TCR beta chain was identified in a study of CD8 T cells in ankylosing spondylitis (TCRdb year 2017). A note on the overall study: The study profiled T cell receptor beta repertoires in healthy donors and ankylosing spondylitis patients to find disease-linked TCR variants. The full study cohort comprised 25 ankylosing spondylitis patients and roughly 110 healthy donors. Peripheral blood was sampled, and synovial fluid was also collected from ankylosing spondylitis patients.

The instrument was an Illumina HiSeq 2500. Quantitative 5'-RACE with molecular barcodes was used to prepare TCR beta libraries. As for the authors' bioinformatics: A new computational method, built on a probabilistic model of VDJ rearrangement, was used to identify disease-linked TCR variants. TCRdb itself trimmed the public reads at Q25 with fastp, ran MiXCR and retained productive beta chains. Rows with a matching CDR3 protein are joined into one entry that keeps the most common DNA and genes. V and J calls and clone size were set by TCRdb, not the authors. Counted in this sample were fewer than 400,000 distinct CDR3 sequences; 6.5% to 10% of them appeared once. The ten largest clonotypes hold approximately 14% of the sample. Comments on this clonotype: Its antigen remains undetermined. No much larger clonotype is one base removed from it; base qualities were not supplied.

V is cut back by 5 bases and J by 5 bases, with 8 bases in the junction unmatched. CDR1 SGHTA and CDR2 FQGTGA are derived from the germline V gene. There are 15 amino acids in the CDR3, from cysteine to phenylalanine inclusive. CDR3 DNA is the only sequence kept; it has 45 bases, read in frame from the first base. Findings and caveats that apply to the study as a whole: Some motif variants had previously been reported in the synovial fluid and blood of reactive arthritis patients, which suggests shared mechanisms of disease initiation. A TCR beta motif of several highly homologous amino acid variants appeared characteristic of blood from ankylosing spondylitis patients. In peripheral blood, the disease-linked clones were found at relatively low frequencies and had a CD8+ phenotype. According to the report, matched synovial fluid samples from ankylosing spondylitis patients were significantly enriched for the disease-linked clones.

This receptor chain uses TRBV7-3 and TRBJ2-3; 9 central bases correspond to TRBD2. The source of this sequence is a male donor with ankylosing spondylitis. Sequencing used blood, either unsorted or a sorted T cell fraction (not recorded which). The CDR3 here reads CASSLIAGVIDTQYF. The nucleotide sequence is given as TGTGCCAGCAGCCTGATAGCGGGAGTTATAGATACGCAGTATTTT.